The 29 T cell receptor beta chains given below trace back to one sample, sequenced in a study of post-analysis software for immune sequencing data. Unique molecular identifiers had been added to the TCR beta cDNA libraries. Using its own MiXCR run on the PCR reads, TCRdb lists one record per CDR3 protein. Here the sample spans 820,000 or so distinct CDR3 sequences, around 53% being singletons. Study results and limitations: Compared with controls, patients had more of 4 to 6 TRBV segments, including TRBV5-6, TRBV5-1 and TRBV20-1.

These receptors are not linked to any known antigen. The sequenced sample consisted of blood. These receptor sequences come from a girl aged 5-17 years with multiple sclerosis.

The V and J genes are TRBV6-1 and TRBJ1-1, with TRBD1 matching 9 bases. The CDR3 length is 12 residues. Germline V lookup: CDR1 MNHNS, CDR2 SASEGT. Trimming removed 7 bases from V and 11 bases from J; junction bases left unmatched: 8. CDR3 region: CASITGTGLAFF. CDR3 sequence (DNA): TGTGCCAGCATAACGGGGACAGGGTTGGCTTTCTTT.

The rearrangement uses TRBV20-1 and TRBJ2-7, with 8 bases matching TRBD1. The J call may be in error: the DNA end matches TRBJ2-5 better. Per the germline V gene, CDR1 is DFQATT and CDR2 is SNEGSKA (reference sequence). The CDR3 covers 15 residues. The CDR3 reads CSATNNRGTRRTQYF. CDR3 in DNA: TGCAGTGCTACTAATAACAGGGGGACTCGGAGGACCCAGTACTTC.

The genes are TRBV29-1 and TRBJ2-1; 8 bases align to TRBD1. In germline, CDR1 is SQVTM, CDR2 ANQGSEA. This CDR3 region has 13 residues. V gave up 7 bases and J gave up 2 bases; unmatched junction bases: 4. Written as DNA, the CDR3 is TGCAGCGCCATACAGGGGGCCTACAATGAGCAGTTCTTC. Encoded protein: CSAIQGAYNEQFF.

J is TRBJ2-3 and V is TRBV29-1, with TRBD2 identical over 7 bases. This CDR3 has 14 residues. Germline V lookup: CDR1 SQVTM, CDR2 ANQGSEA. Unmatched junction bases numbered 10, after V lost 7 bases and J lost 3 bases. The CDR3, as DNA: TGCAGCGGCCGGGACTGGGGAGGGACAGATACGCAGTATTTT. It yields the protein CSGRDWGGTDTQYF.

This clonotype was counted a few times. The chain uses TRBV20-1 and TRBJ2-1, with 15 nucleotides matching TRBD2. The trim removed 4 bases at V and 5 bases at J, leaving 3 bases unmatched. CDR3 length equals 15 residues. Germline V CDR1 and CDR2: DFQATT, SNEGSKA (reference sequence). The CDR3: CSAIRTSGRDNEQFF. CDR3 DNA sequence: TGCAGTGCTATCCGGACTAGCGGGAGGGACAATGAGCAGTTCTTC.

This clonotype has at least ten counts. V is TRBV20-1 and J is TRBJ2-7; D remains ambiguous. The V and J ends lost 1 base and 5 bases respectively, with 15 bases between them. Germline V gives CDR1 DFQATT, CDR2 SNEGSKA (reference sequence). The CDR3 length is 14 residues. CDR3 nucleotide sequence: TGCAGTGCTAGAGTGGGCTGGACCAGCCACGAGCAGTACTTC. Protein sequence: CSARVGWTSHEQYF.

The chain combines TRBV3-1 with TRBJ2-3, with TRBD2 matching 8 bases. Trimming cost V 0 bases and J 6 bases; bases outside gene matches: 5. The germline V gene has CDR1 LGHDT and CDR2 YNNKEL (reference sequence). The CDR3 covers 15 residues. CDR3 region: CASSQDVTSVDTQYF. In DNA, the CDR3 is TGTGCCAGCAGCCAAGATGTGACTAGCGTGGATACGCAGTATTTT.

The table lists this clonotype with a few counts. CDR3: CASSLAREGVGGYTF. CDR3 sequence (DNA): TGCGCCAGCAGCTTGGCCCGAGAGGGCGTGGGAGGCTACACCTTC. The chain couples TRBV5-1 to TRBJ1-2; D unclear. V was trimmed by 0 bases and J by 8 bases, leaving 17 bases between them. The CDR3 sequence is 15 residues long. Germline V gives CDR1 SGHRS, CDR2 YFSETQ.

The rearrangement joins TRBV20-1 to TRBJ2-7, with 11 positions matching TRBD2. The V gene's germline CDR1 is DFQATT and CDR2 SNEGSKA (reference sequence). V gave up 0 bases and J gave up 3 bases; unmatched junction bases: 4. The CDR3 is 15 residues long. CDR3 coding DNA: TGCAGTGCTAGAGATAGCGGGGGGGATTTCTACGAGCAGTACTTC. This codes for CSARDSGGDFYEQYF.

The CDR3 spells CSAHQGVGYGYTF. The CDR3 DNA sequence: TGCAGTGCTCACCAGGGAGTGGGCTATGGCTACACCTTC. The V gene is TRBV20-1, the J gene TRBJ1-2, with a weak D call TRBD1 (5 bases). The length of the CDR3 is 13 residues. CDR1 and CDR2 from the germline V gene are DFQATT and SNEGSKA (reference sequence). V dropped 5 bases and J dropped 4 bases, with 14 bases sitting between them.

This clonotype was seen only a few times. The J gene is TRBJ2-5, the V gene TRBV5-1; 11 bases map to TRBD2. In germline, CDR1 is SGHRS, CDR2 YFSETQ. The CDR3 loop spans 14 amino acids. Trimming at V came to 8 bases and at J to 5 bases, leaving 8 bases not matched to a gene. CDR3: CASNSGRAEETQYF. The CDR3 bases are TGCGCCAGTAATAGCGGGAGGGCCGAGGAGACCCAGTACTTC.

In its sample, this clonotype was seen a few times. V usage is TRBV5-1 and J usage is TRBJ2-7; TRBD1 matches at 7 bases. V lost 3 bases and J lost 3; bases outside the gene matches: 6. Germline-derived CDR1 and CDR2 are SGHRS and YFSETQ. This CDR3 has 14 amino acids. DNA for the CDR3: TGCGCCAGCAGCTCCACAGGGGTCGGCTACGAGCAGTACTTC. It yields the protein CASSSTGVGYEQYF.

As for this clonotype: An end of the junction does not agree with germline; a read error may underlie this. The chain uses TRBV10-3 and TRBJ2-4, with D perhaps TRBD1 or TRBD2 (6 bases each). The germline V gene has CDR1 ENHRY and CDR2 SYGVKD. The CDR3 is 16 residues long. Here the CDR3 DNA reads TGTGCCATCAGTGAGTCAGGGGGGCCCGCCAGAAACATTCAGTACTTC. Protein product: CAISESGGPARNIQYF.

The V and J genes are TRBV29-1 and TRBJ2-1, with 7 nucleotides matching TRBD2. Germline loops: CDR1 SQVTM, CDR2 ANQGSEA. Trimming at V came to 4 bases and at J to 0 bases, leaving 9 bases not matched to a gene. The CDR3 spans 16 residues. CDR3 loop: CSVGYGLAASYNEQFF. The CDR3 DNA follows: TGCAGCGTTGGGTATGGGCTAGCGGCCTCCTACAATGAGCAGTTCTTC.

The chain couples TRBV7-8 to TRBJ2-3; D gene ambiguous. Trimming left V 5 bases short and J 6 bases short, with 9 bases between. The germline V gene has CDR1 SGHVS and CDR2 FQNEAQ. This CDR3 has 12 amino acids. This CDR3 is CASSPVLDTQYF. For the CDR3, the DNA is TGTGCCAGCAGCCCTGTGTTGGATACGCAGTATTTT.

V usage is TRBV3-1 and J usage is TRBJ2-1, with 11 nucleotides matching TRBD2. J was trimmed by 2 bases and V by 0 bases; bases with no gene match: 6. The CDR3 length is 18 residues. In germline, CDR1 is LGHDT, CDR2 YNNKEL (reference sequence). The CDR3 DNA follows: TGTGCCAGCAGCCAAGATGGTACTAGCGGGAGCACCTACAATGAGCAGTTCTTC. This translates into CASSQDGTSGSTYNEQFF.

This clonotype turned up a few times. The genes are TRBV29-1 and TRBJ2-3, with no clear D. Per germline, CDR1 SQVTM and CDR2 ANQGSEA. Trimming stripped 6 bases from V and 5 bases from J, with 15 bases between. The CDR3 spans 13 residues. The CDR3 region is CSVDPWMGDTQYF. The DNA for the CDR3 is TGCAGCGTCGACCCCTGGATGGGAGATACGCAGTATTTT.

The chain links TRBV5-1 to TRBJ2-7; D uncertain. The CDR3 extends over 14 amino acids. V lost 1 base, J lost 3 bases, and 11 bases lay in between. The germline gives CDR1 SGHRS, CDR2 YFSETQ. CDR3 DNA: TGCGCCAGCAGCTTGTCATCGTCTGGCTACGAGCAGTACTTC. Translation: CASSLSSSGYEQYF. Drawing the rest from reference TRBV5-1 and TRBJ2-7, the complete variable domain is KAGVTQTPRYLIKTRGQQVTLSCSPISGHRSVSWYQQTPGQGLQFLFEYFSETQRNKGNFPGRFSGRQFSNSRSEMNVSTLELGDSALYLCASSLSSSGYEQYFGPGTRLTVT.

The count of this clonotype is one. A much larger clone differs by one base, so this may be a read error. This chain links TRBV7-2 with TRBJ2-3; D not certain. Looked up from germline, CDR1 is SGHTA and CDR2 is FQGNSA. The CDR3 covers 13 residues. CDR3 DNA sequence: TGTGCCGGCAGCTTATCGCGCACAGATACGCAGTATTTT. It encodes CAGSLSRTDTQYF. The whole variable domain, remainder taken from reference TRBV7-2 and TRBJ2-3, is GAGVSQSPSNKVTEKGKDVELRCDPISGHTALYWYRQSLGQGLEFLIYFQGNSAPDKSGLPSDRFSAERTGGSVSTLTIQRTQQEDSAVYLCAGSLSRTDTQYFGPGTRLTVL.

J is TRBJ2-7 and V is TRBV29-1, with D uncertain. The germline V gene encodes CDR1 SQVTM and CDR2 ANQGSEA. The CDR3 totals 12 residues. The germline V and J ends were trimmed by 4 bases and 4 bases, with 11 bases remaining between them. The CDR3 is CSVVYDAYEQYF. The CDR3 DNA follows: TGCAGCGTTGTGTATGACGCTTACGAGCAGTACTTC.

The rearrangement joins TRBV12-3 or TRBV12-4 to TRBJ2-4, with D tentatively TRBD2 (5 bases). The end of the DNA fits TRBJ2-7 better, so the J call may be wrong. The CDR3 length is 17 residues. The CDR3 nucleotides read TGTGCCAGCAGTCGCGCCGCTGGACTTGCCGGCGGCTACGAGCAGTACTTC. Residues: CASSRAAGLAGGYEQYF.

This clonotype was detected only a few times. The V gene is TRBV5-1, the J gene TRBJ2-7; possible D gene TRBD2, 6 bases. The J call is doubtful: the DNA matches TRBJ2-5 better. The CDR3 loop spans 19 amino acids. CDR1 and CDR2 from the germline V gene are SGHRS and YFSETQ. CDR3: CASSLAIPTGAAAGWTQYF. For the CDR3, the DNA is TGCGCCAGCAGCTTGGCTATCCCGACTGGAGCAGCGGCGGGGTGGACCCAGTACTTC.

This clonotype has only one observation. This chain uses TRBV7-2 with TRBJ1-4; D remains ambiguous. Per germline, CDR1 SGHTA and CDR2 FQGNSA. V lost 1 base to trimming and J lost 14 bases, with 11 bases between them. The CDR3 is 12 amino acids. The CDR3 spells CASSLDRRHLFF. CDR3 DNA: TGTGCCAGCAGCTTAGATCGGAGGCACCTGTTTTTT.

This clonotype was recorded a few times. The chain employs TRBV4-1 and TRBJ1-5; 10 positions match TRBD1. Germline assignment: CDR1 MGHRA and CDR2 YSYEKL. The V gene end was trimmed by 8 bases and the J gene end by 7 bases; junction bases not matched to a gene: 14. This CDR3 spans 16 amino acids. The CDR3: CASSLSGTGEGQPQHF. CDR3 coding DNA: TGCGCCAGCTCTCTATCCGGGACAGGGGAAGGCCAGCCCCAGCATTTT.

In this sample, this clonotype turned up a few times. The chain combines TRBV10-3 with TRBJ2-7; 9 nucleotides agree with TRBD2. J was trimmed by 6 bases and V by 1 base; bases with no gene match: 10. The germline CDR1 and CDR2 sequences are ENHRY and SYGVKD. The CDR3 has 16 residues. The CDR3 DNA reads TGTGCCATCAGTGAGTATTTGGCTAGCGGGACGGGCGAGCAGTACTTC. Amino acid sequence: CAISEYLASGTGEQYF.

In this sample, this clonotype turned up once. J is TRBJ2-1 and V is TRBV20-1; 13 nucleotides agree with TRBD2. From germline, CDR1 is DFQATT and CDR2 SNEGSKA (reference sequence). The trim removed 5 bases at V and 1 base at J, leaving 2 bases unmatched. The CDR3 runs 15 residues. Written as DNA, the CDR3 is TGCAGTGCTGGGACTAGCGGGGCGTCCTACAATGAGCAGTTCTTC. This codes for CSAGTSGASYNEQFF.

This rearrangement joins TRBV20-1 to TRBJ2-7, with 7 nucleotides matching TRBD2. CDR1 and CDR2 (germline): DFQATT, SNEGSKA (reference sequence). CDR3 size: 13 residues. Unmatched junction bases numbered 6, after V lost 6 bases and J lost 1 base. In nucleotides, the CDR3 is TGCAGTGCCGTATGGCGGGAGTCCTACGAGCAGTACTTC. Amino acid sequence: CSAVWRESYEQYF.

The chain joins TRBV6-1 to TRBJ1-2; D remains unclear. The CDR3 runs to 12 residues. V was cut by 4 bases and J by 4 bases, with 7 bases left in between. CDR1 and CDR2 from the germline V gene are MNHNS and SASEGT. CDR3 DNA: TGTGCCAGCAGTGCAGCTTTCTATGGCTACACCTTC. Its protein is CASSAAFYGYTF.

This chain uses TRBV7-8 with TRBJ2-7, with TRBD2 identical over 14 bases. Trimming cost V 1 base and J 2 bases; bases outside gene matches: 7. The germline gives CDR1 SGHVS, CDR2 FQNEAQ. CDR3 size: 18 residues. CDR3 amino acids: CASSLGRTSGRFAYEQYF. In DNA form, the CDR3 reads TGTGCCAGCAGCTTAGGTCGGACTAGCGGGAGGTTCGCCTACGAGCAGTACTTC. The complete variable domain, with remaining parts taken from reference TRBV7-8 and TRBJ2-7, reads GAGVSQSPRYKVAKRGQDVALRCDPISGHVSLFWYQQALGQGPEFLTYFQNEAQLDKSGLPSDRFFAERPEGSVSTLKIQRTQQEDSAVYLCASSLGRTSGRFAYEQYFGPGTRLTVT.